This T cell receptor (beta chain) comes out of a study of cytomegalovirus exposure and HLA in healthy donors. Study background: HLA-typed donors were the source of about 85 million unique TCRs, which an early data release held. Study-level findings and limits: Using a false discovery rate of 0.05, a later analysis showed that 16,951 TCR beta sequences were associated with HLA alleles. It has been reported that TCR beta sequences accurately predicted the HLA-A and HLA-B alleles of most subjects.

Regarding donors, all were healthy bone marrow donors. The PCR made use of 60 Vbeta and 13 Jbeta primers. Generated by immunoSEQ multiplex PCR, the TCRdb table keeps only in-frame clones and is missing some. The repertoire consists of some 84,000 clones, with roughly 63% occurring once and the leading ten covering 15%. Details on this clone: Its antigen is unknown.

V lost 3 bases, J lost 5 bases, and 7 bases stayed unmatched. This CDR3 spans 14 amino acids. Germline CDR1 and CDR2: SGHAT and FQNNGV. The sequence was obtained from a woman aged 40 to 49 in good health and CMV-seropositive. The chain recombines TRBV11-2 with TRBJ2-7; 7 nucleotides line up with TRBD1. The sample comprised PBMCs. The CDR3 loop is CASSFSSRGHEQYF. The CDR3, as DNA: TGTGCCAGCAGCTTTTCGAGTAGGGGGCACGAGCAGTACTTC.